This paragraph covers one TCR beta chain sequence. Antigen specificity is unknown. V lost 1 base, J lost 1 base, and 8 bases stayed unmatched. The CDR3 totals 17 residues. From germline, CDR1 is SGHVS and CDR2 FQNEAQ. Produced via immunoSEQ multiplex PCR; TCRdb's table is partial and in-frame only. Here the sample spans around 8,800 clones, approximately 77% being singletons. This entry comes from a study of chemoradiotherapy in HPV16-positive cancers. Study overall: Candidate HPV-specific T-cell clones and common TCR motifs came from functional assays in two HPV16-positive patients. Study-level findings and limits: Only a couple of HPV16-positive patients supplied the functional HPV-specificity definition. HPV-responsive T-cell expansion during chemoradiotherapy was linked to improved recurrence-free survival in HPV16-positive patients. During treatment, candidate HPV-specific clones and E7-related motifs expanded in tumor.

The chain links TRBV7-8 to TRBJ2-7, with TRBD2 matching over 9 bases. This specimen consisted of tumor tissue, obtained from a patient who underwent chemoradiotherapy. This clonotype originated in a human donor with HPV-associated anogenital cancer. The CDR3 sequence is CASSLVNSGSLSYEQYF. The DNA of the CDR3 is TGTGCCAGCAGCTTAGTGAATAGCGGGAGCCTTTCCTACGAGCAGTACTTC.